Listed here are 19 T cell receptor beta chains from one sample, sequenced in a study of sequential checkpoint blockade in melanoma. Treatment in this sample: randomized to nivolumab then ipilimumab (arm A) or the reverse (arm B). Assay used: immunoSEQ multiplex PCR; TCRdb lists only in-frame clones, some missing. The sample carries some 9,000 clones, roughly 70% recorded once. Sequenced here: CD8+ T cells sorted from blood (inferred from file names), sampled from a patient given nivolumab and ipilimumab in sequence. These receptors all stem from a human donor with melanoma.

This clone was seen a few times. The J gene is TRBJ2-5, the V gene TRBV19, with 7 bases identical to TRBD1. Germline V gene data show CDR1 as LNHDA and CDR2 as SQIVND (reference sequence). V shed 7 bases and J 5 bases; nucleotides not matched to a gene: 7. CDR3 length: 13 residues. CDR3 sequence: CASTVTGWETQYF. DNA for the CDR3: TGTGCCAGTACCGTGACAGGGTGGGAGACCCAGTACTTC.

This clone was seen only once. J is TRBJ1-1 and V is TRBV7-2; 11 bases map to TRBD1. V lost 11 bases, J lost 6 bases, and 8 bases stayed unmatched. This CDR3 is 13 amino acids long. The germline V gene encodes CDR1 SGHTA and CDR2 FQGNSA. DNA of the CDR3: TGTGCCGGAGAACCGGGACAGGGGGCTGAAGCTTTCTTT. The encoded protein is CAGEPGQGAEAFF. Filled out from reference TRBV7-2 and TRBJ1-1, the complete variable domain reads GAGVSQSPSNKVTEKGKDVELRCDPISGHTALYWYRQSLGQGLEFLIYFQGNSAPDKSGLPSDRFSAERTGGSVSTLTIQRTQQEDSAVYLCAGEPGQGAEAFFGQGTRLTVV.

This clone is medium-sized in the sample. This chain connects TRBV9 to TRBJ2-5, with 7 bases identical to TRBD2. The CDR3 length is 15 residues. Germline loops: CDR1 SGDLS, CDR2 YYNGEE. Unmatched junction bases numbered 9, after V lost 2 bases and J lost 5 bases. The CDR3: CASSVGTTGGETQYF. CDR3 DNA sequence: TGTGCCAGCAGCGTCGGGACTACCGGTGGGGAGACCCAGTACTTC. Using reference TRBV9 and TRBJ2-5 for the parts outside the CDR3, the full variable domain is DSGVTQTPKHLITATGQRVTLRCSPRSGDLSVYWYQQSLDQGLQFLIQYYNGEERAKGNILERFSAQQFPDLHSELNLSSLELGDSALYFCASSVGTTGGETQYFGPGTRLLVL.

The chain combines TRBV27 with TRBJ1-5, with 7 bases lining up with TRBD1. Germline trimming cut 5 bases from V and 1 base from J; bases unmatched to any gene: 8. Germline V CDR1 and CDR2: MNHEY, SMNVEV (reference sequence). The CDR3 has 16 amino acids. The CDR3 is CASSITGEKSNQPQHF. DNA of the CDR3: TGTGCCAGCAGTATTACAGGGGAAAAGAGCAATCAGCCCCAGCATTTT.

The rearrangement joins TRBV18 to TRBJ1-4; no firm D call. This CDR3 comprises 13 residues. Germline CDR1 KGHSH, CDR2 LQKENI. V lost 3 bases to trimming and J lost 5 bases, with 7 bases between them. The CDR3 reads CASSPWANEKLFF. The CDR3 DNA sequence: TGTGCCAGCTCACCCTGGGCGAATGAAAAACTGTTTTTT.

The chain links TRBV19 to TRBJ2-7, with TRBD1 matching 7 bases. The CDR3 contains 14 residues. V gave up 5 bases and J gave up 5 bases; unmatched junction bases: 9. Germline-derived CDR1 and CDR2 are LNHDA and SQIVND (reference sequence). In nucleotides, the CDR3 is TGTGCCAGTAGTCCTGAGGACAGGCCCCACGAGCAGTACTTC. It yields the protein CASSPEDRPHEQYF. Complete variable domain (other parts from reference TRBV19 and TRBJ2-7): DGGITQSPKYLFRKEGQNVTLSCEQNLNHDAMYWYRQDPGQGLRLIYYSQIVNDFQKGDIAEGYSVSREKKESFPLTVTSAQKNPTAFYLCASSPEDRPHEQYFGPGTRLTVT.

This CDR3 reads CASSLAGAGGYTF. The DNA for the CDR3 is TGTGCCAGCAGCTTAGCAGGGGCAGGGGGCTACACCTTC. V is TRBV7-2 and J is TRBJ1-2; perhaps TRBD1 as D (5 bases). CDR1 is SGHTA and CDR2 is FQGNSA in the germline V gene. V lost 0 bases, J lost 8 bases, and 10 bases lay in between. This CDR3 has 13 amino acids.

The rearrangement joins TRBV7-9 to TRBJ1-2, with unresolved D. Looked up from germline, CDR1 is SEHNR and CDR2 is FQNEAQ (reference sequence). This CDR3 comprises 13 residues. Between the trimmed V and J ends, which lost 4 bases and 6 bases, there was a span of 12 bases. CDR3 amino acids: CASSSPEANGYTF. CDR3 sequence (DNA): TGTGCCAGCAGCTCCCCCGAGGCCAATGGCTACACCTTC.

The chain recombines TRBV6-5 with TRBJ2-7, with D perhaps TRBD1 (5 bases). Trimming removed 2 bases at V and 1 base at J, with 6 bases between. The CDR3 is 13 amino acids. Looked up from germline, CDR1 is MNHEY and CDR2 is SVGAGI. CDR3 DNA: TGTGCCAGCAGTTACAAGGGGTCCTACGAGCAGTACTTC. Translating gives CASSYKGSYEQYF.

This sequence joins TRBV19 and TRBJ2-3, with 9 bases fitting TRBD2. There are 18 residues in the CDR3. Germline V CDR1 and CDR2: LNHDA, SQIVND (reference sequence). Germline trimming cut 3 bases from V and 3 bases from J; bases unmatched to any gene: 13. The CDR3 is CASSMGPTSGHPTDTQYF. CDR3 DNA: TGTGCCAGTAGTATGGGACCGACTAGCGGCCATCCTACAGATACGCAGTATTTT.

The chain carries TRBV27 and TRBJ1-2; D unresolved. V lost 0 bases to trimming and J lost 1 base, with 15 bases between them. The CDR3 has 17 residues. CDR1 and CDR2 (germline): MNHEY, SMNVEV (reference sequence). CDR3 region: CASSLSLGASNNYGYTF. The DNA for the CDR3 is TGTGCCAGCAGTTTATCGCTAGGAGCCTCCAATAACTATGGCTACACCTTC.

CDR3 nucleotides: TGTGCCAGCAGCTTCCCGACCGGGACAGGGGGCGCCGGTGGCTACACCTTC. As protein: CASSFPTGTGGAGGYTF. This rearrangement joins TRBV5-5 to TRBJ1-2, with TRBD1 matching over 12 bases. V was clipped by 2 bases and J by 7 bases; unmatched bases: 12. The CDR3 totals 17 residues. Germline lookup yields CDR1 SGHKS and CDR2 YYEKEE (reference sequence).

In DNA, the CDR3 is TGTGCCTGGAGTGTAACAGGGGACACTGAAGCTTTCTTT. Translating gives CAWSVTGDTEAFF. The chain employs TRBV30 and TRBJ1-1; 7 bases are shared with TRBD1. CDR3 length equals 13 residues. V lost 0 bases, J lost 3 bases, and 1 base stayed unmatched. The germline V gene encodes CDR1 GTSNPN and CDR2 SVGIG (reference sequence).

The genes are TRBV4-1 and TRBJ2-2; 10 positions match TRBD1. The ends lost 2 bases at V and 5 bases at J; junction bases unmatched: 5. Per the germline V gene, CDR1 is MGHRA and CDR2 is YSYEKL. The length of the CDR3 is 16 residues. The CDR3 coding sequence is TGCGCCAGCAGCCAACTACGGACAGGGGGTACCGGGGAGCTGTTTTTT. This encodes CASSQLRTGGTGELFF.

This CDR3 reads CASSVGLAYEQYF. CDR3 sequence (DNA): TGTGCCAGCAGCGTAGGCCTAGCTTATGAACAGTATTTT. The chain combines TRBV9 with TRBJ2-3; D perhaps matches TRBD2 (5 bases). This CDR3 comprises 13 residues. Germline loops: CDR1 SGDLS, CDR2 YYNGEE. Deletions cut 0 bases from V and 12 bases from J, with 14 bases between.

The chain uses TRBV7-6 and TRBJ2-7, with D possibly matching TRBD2 (5 bases). CDR1 is SGHVS, CDR2 FNYEAQ, per germline. This CDR3 region has 12 residues. The ends were cut back, 7 bases at V and 4 bases at J, with 11 bases in the middle. The CDR3 spells CASTPTGYEQYF. CDR3 nucleotide sequence: TGTGCCAGCACCCCGACGGGATACGAGCAGTACTTC.

The chain is built from TRBV4-2 and TRBJ2-3, with TRBD2 matching over 7 bases. J was trimmed by 0 bases and V by 3 bases; bases with no gene match: 3. The CDR3 sequence is 15 residues long. Germline CDR1 reads LGHNA; CDR2 reads YNFKEQ. For the CDR3, the DNA is TGTGCCAGCAGCCAGGGGCGGGAGAGCACAGATACGCAGTATTTT. This encodes CASSQGRESTDTQYF.

This clone appeared a single time. The gene calls are TRBV9 and TRBJ2-3; D might be TRBD1 (6 bases). Germline V gives CDR1 SGDLS, CDR2 YYNGEE. The CDR3 totals 15 residues. The ends were cut back, 0 bases at V and 2 bases at J, with 10 bases in the middle. CDR3 sequence reads: CASSVGRTVTDTQYF. The DNA for the CDR3 is TGTGCCAGCAGCGTAGGGAGGACAGTCACAGATACGCAGTATTTT.

The CDR3 DNA reads TGCGCCAGCAGCCAAGATCCGGGGGGGTCCCGCACAGATACGCAGTATTTT. This encodes CASSQDPGGSRTDTQYF. The chain is built from TRBV4-3 and TRBJ2-3; 8 bases match TRBD2. J gave up 1 base and V 0 bases, and 6 bases lay outside the gene matches. Germline V gives CDR1 LGHNA, CDR2 YSLEER. This CDR3 is built from 17 residues.